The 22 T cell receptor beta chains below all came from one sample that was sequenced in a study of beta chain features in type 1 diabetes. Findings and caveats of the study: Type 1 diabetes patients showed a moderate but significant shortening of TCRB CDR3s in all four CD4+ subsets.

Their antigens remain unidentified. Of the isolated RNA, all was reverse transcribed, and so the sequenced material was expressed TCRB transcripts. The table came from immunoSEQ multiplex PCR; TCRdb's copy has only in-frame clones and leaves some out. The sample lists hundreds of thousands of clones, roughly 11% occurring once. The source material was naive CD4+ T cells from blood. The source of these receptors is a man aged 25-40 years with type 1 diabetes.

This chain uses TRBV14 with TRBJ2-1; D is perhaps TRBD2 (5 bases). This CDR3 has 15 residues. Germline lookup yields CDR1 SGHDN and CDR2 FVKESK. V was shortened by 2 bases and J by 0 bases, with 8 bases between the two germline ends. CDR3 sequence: CASSQRGSSYNEQFF. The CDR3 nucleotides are TGTGCCAGCAGCCAACGGGGAAGCTCCTACAATGAGCAGTTCTTC.

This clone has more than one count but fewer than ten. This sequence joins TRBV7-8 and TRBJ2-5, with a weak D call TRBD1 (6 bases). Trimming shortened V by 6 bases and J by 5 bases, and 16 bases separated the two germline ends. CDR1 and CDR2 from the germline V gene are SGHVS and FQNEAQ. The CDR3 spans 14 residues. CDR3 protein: CASSFGQKGETQYF. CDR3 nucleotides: TGTGCCAGCAGTTTCGGACAGAAAGGGGAGACCCAGTACTTC.

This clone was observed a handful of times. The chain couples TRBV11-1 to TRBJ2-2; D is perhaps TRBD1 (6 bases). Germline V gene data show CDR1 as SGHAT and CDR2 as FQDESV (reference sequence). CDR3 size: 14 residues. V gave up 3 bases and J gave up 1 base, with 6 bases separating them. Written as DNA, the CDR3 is TGTGCCAGCAGCTTGACAGGGAACACCGGGGAGCTGTTTTTT. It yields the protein CASSLTGNTGELFF.

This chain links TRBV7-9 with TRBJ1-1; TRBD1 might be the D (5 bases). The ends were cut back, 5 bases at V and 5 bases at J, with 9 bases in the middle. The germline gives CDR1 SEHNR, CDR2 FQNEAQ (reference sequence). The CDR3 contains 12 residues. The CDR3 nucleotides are TGTGCCAGCAGCCCGAAGGGGACTGAAGCTTTCTTT. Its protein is CASSPKGTEAFF.

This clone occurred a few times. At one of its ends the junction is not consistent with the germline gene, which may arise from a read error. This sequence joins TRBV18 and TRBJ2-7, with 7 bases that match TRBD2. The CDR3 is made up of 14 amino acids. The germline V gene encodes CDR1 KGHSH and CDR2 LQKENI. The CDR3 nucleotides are TGTGCCAGCTCAGCACCGGGGGGACCCATCGAGCAGTACTTC. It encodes CASSAPGGPIEQYF.

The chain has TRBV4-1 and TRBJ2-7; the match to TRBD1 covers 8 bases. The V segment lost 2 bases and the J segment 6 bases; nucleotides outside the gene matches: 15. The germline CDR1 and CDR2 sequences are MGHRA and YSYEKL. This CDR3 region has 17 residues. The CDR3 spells CASSQTRSDRVRGEQYF. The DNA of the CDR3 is TGCGCCAGCAGCCAAACTCGATCGGACAGGGTAAGGGGCGAGCAGTACTTC.

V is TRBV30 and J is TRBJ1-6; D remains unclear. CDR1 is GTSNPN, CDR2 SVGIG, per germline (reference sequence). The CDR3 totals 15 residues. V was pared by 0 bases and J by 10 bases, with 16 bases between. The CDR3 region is CAWSVPGSGVSPLHF. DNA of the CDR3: TGTGCCTGGAGTGTACCTGGCTCCGGGGTATCACCCCTCCACTTT.

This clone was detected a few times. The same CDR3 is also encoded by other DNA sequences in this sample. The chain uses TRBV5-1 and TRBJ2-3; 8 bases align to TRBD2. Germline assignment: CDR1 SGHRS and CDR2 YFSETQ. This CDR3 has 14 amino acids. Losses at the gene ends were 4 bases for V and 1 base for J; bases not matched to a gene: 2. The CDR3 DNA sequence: TGCGCCAGCAGCCTGACTAGCGGCACAGATACGCAGTATTTT. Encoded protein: CASSLTSGTDTQYF.

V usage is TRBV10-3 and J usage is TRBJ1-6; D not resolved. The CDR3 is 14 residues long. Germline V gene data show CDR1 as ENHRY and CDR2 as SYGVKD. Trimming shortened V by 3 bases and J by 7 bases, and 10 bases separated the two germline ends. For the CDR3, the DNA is TGTGCCATCAGTGAAACTTCGAGGAATTCACCCCTCCACTTT. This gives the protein CAISETSRNSPLHF.

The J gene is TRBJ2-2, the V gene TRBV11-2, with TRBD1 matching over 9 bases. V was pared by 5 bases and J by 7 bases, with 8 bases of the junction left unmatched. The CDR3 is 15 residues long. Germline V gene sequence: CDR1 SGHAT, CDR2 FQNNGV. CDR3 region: CASSALQGAHGELFF. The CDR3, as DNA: TGTGCCAGCAGCGCGTTACAGGGGGCTCACGGGGAGCTGTTTTTT.

The CDR3 region has the DNA TGTGCCAGCAGCGTATCTCCTGTGAACACTGAAGCTTTCTTT. It encodes CASSVSPVNTEAFF. The chain links TRBV9 to TRBJ1-1, with no clear D. The CDR3 contains 14 residues. CDR1 SGDLS and CDR2 YYNGEE come from the germline V gene. V gave up 1 base and J gave up 0 bases, with 7 bases separating them.

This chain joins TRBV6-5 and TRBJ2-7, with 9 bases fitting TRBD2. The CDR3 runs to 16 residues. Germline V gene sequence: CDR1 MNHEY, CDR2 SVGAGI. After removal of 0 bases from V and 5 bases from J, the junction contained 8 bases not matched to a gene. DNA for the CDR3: TGTGCCAGCAGTTACTCCGGTCTAGCGGGGTGGAACGAGCAGTACTTC. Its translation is CASSYSGLAGWNEQYF.

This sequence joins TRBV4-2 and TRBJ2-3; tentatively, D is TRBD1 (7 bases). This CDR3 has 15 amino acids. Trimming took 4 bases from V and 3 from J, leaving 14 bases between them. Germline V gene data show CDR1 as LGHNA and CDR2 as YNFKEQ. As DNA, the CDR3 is TGTGCCAGCAGCCCCAGGGGGGACGGTACAGATACGCAGTATTTT. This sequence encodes CASSPRGDGTDTQYF.

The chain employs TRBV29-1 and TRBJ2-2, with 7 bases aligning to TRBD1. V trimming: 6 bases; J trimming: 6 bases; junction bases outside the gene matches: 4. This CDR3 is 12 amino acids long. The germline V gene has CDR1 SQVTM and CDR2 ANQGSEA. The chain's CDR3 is CSVGGAAGELFF. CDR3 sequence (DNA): TGCAGCGTAGGGGGCGCCGCCGGGGAGCTGTTTTTT.

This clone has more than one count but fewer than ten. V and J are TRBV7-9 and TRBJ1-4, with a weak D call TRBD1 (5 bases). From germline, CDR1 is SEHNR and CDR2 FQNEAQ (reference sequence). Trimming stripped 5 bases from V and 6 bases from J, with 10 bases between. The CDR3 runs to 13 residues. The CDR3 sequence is CASSKGEYEKLFF. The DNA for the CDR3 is TGTGCCAGCAGCAAAGGGGAATATGAAAAACTGTTTTTT. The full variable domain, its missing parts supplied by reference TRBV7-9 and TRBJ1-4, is DTGVSQNPRHKITKRGQNVTFRCDPISEHNRLYWYRQTLGQGPEFLTYFQNEAQLEKSRLLSDRFSAERPKGSFSTLEIQRTEQGDSAMYLCASSKGEYEKLFFGSGTQLSVL.

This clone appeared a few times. CDR3 region: CASSLGLAGGRKTQYF. Written as DNA, the CDR3 is TGTGCCAGCAGCTTAGGACTAGCGGGGGGCAGGAAGACCCAGTACTTC. J is TRBJ2-5 and V is TRBV7-2, with 13 nucleotides matching TRBD2. Germline CDR1 and CDR2: SGHTA and FQGNSA. With 1 base clipped from V and 6 bases from J, the junction kept 5 bases outside the gene matches. CDR3 size: 16 residues.

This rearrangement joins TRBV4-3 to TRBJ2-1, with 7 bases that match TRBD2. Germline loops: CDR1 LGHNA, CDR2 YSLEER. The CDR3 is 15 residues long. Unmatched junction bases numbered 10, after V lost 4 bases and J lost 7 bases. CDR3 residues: CASSLRSSGENEQFF. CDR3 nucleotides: TGCGCCAGCAGCCTCCGGTCTAGCGGAGAGAATGAGCAGTTCTTC.

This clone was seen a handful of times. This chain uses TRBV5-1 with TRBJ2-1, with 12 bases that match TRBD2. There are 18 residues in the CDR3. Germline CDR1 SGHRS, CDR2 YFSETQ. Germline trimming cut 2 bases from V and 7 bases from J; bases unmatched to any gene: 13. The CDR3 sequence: CASSFPWASGGARNEQFF. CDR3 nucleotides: TGCGCCAGCAGCTTTCCTTGGGCTAGCGGGGGGGCGAGGAATGAGCAGTTCTTC.

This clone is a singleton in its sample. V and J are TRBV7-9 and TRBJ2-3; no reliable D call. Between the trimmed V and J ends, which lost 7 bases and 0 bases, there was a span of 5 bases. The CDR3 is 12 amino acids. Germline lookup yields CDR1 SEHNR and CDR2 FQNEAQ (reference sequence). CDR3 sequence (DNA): TGTGCCAGCACCATTAGCACAGATACGCAGTATTTT. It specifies CASTISTDTQYF.

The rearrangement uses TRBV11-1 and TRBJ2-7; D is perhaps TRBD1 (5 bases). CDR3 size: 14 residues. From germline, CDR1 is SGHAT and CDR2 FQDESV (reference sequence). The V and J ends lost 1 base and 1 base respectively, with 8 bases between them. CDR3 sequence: CASSLDPGSYEQYF. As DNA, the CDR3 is TGTGCCAGCAGCTTAGATCCAGGGTCCTACGAGCAGTACTTC.

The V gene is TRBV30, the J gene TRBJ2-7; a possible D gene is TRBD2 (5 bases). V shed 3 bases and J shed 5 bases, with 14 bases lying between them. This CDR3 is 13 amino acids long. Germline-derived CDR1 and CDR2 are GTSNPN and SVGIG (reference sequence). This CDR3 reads CAWRHKSGDEQYF. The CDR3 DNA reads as TGTGCCTGGAGACACAAGAGCGGCGACGAGCAGTACTTC.

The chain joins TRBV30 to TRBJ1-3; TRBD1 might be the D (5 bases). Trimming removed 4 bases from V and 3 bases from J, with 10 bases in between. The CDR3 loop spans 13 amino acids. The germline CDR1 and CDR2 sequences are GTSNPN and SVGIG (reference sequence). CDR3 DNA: TGTGCCTGGATGGTCGGGGGTGGAAACACCATATATTTT. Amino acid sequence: CAWMVGGGNTIYF.